The entry below describes one TCR beta chain. As yet, its antigen is unknown. The junction had 3 bases not matched to a gene; V was cut back by 1 base and J by 5 bases. The germline V gene has CDR1 SGHAT and CDR2 FQNNGV. This CDR3 is 15 amino acids long. The PCR ran on 60 Vbeta and 13 Jbeta primers. The assay was immunoSEQ multiplex PCR, and TCRdb's table has in-frame clones only and misses some. The sample carries about 190,000 clones, about 85% recorded once. The data derive from a study of cytomegalovirus exposure and HLA in healthy donors. Study results and limitations: When a later analysis compared HLA-associated TCR beta chains with equally common others, the HLA-associated chains turned out to be more clonally expanded and to have lower generation probabilities. Per a later analysis, under 20,000 TCR beta sequences showed association with HLA alleles at 0.05 false discovery rate. There were some public TCRs occurring in many donors, but most TCR sequences were rare. CMV antigen specificity was confirmed in vitro for three CMV-associated chains.

The sample consisted of PBMCs. The origin of this receptor is a woman between 45 and 60 years old in good health and CMV-seronegative. The rearrangement joins TRBV11-2 to TRBJ2-5, with 11 positions matching TRBD2. In DNA form, the CDR3 reads TGTGCCAGCAGCTTAGCTAGCGGGAGGTGGGAGACCCAGTACTTC. It encodes CASSLASGRWETQYF.